The 32 T cell receptor beta chains given below trace back to one sample, sequenced in a study of T cells after yellow fever vaccination. Using its own MiXCR run on the 5' RACE reads, TCRdb lists one record per CDR3 protein. The sample includes roughly 500,000 distinct CDR3 sequences, about 19% seen only once; the top ten take 14%. The sample in question was PBMCs, obtained 15 days after the yellow fever booster vaccination. The receptors derive from a man under 40 who received the YFV17D yellow fever vaccine.

The J gene is TRBJ2-7, the V gene TRBV3-1; D ambiguous. Germline loops: CDR1 LGHDT, CDR2 YNNKEL (reference sequence). CDR3 length: 13 amino acids. Deletions cut 4 bases from V and 3 bases from J, with 10 bases between. CDR3 sequence: CASSPSSYYEQYF. The CDR3 DNA reads TGTGCCAGCAGCCCCTCCAGCTACTACGAGCAGTACTTC.

This clonotype has a handful of counts. The gene calls are TRBV12-5 and TRBJ2-1; unclear D gene. From germline, CDR1 is LGHNT and CDR2 FRNRAP. The CDR3 contains 12 residues. V lost 7 bases and J lost 10, with 14 bases in between. This CDR3 reads CASALPLSEQFF. The DNA of the CDR3 is TGTGCTAGTGCCCTTCCTCTATCGGAGCAGTTCTTC.

This clonotype was counted many times. V gene TRBV5-1 combines with J gene TRBJ2-5, with D unclear. V was shortened by 2 bases and J by 3 bases, with 8 bases between the two germline ends. This CDR3 region has 13 residues. Germline V lookup: CDR1 SGHRS, CDR2 YFSETQ. Written as DNA, the CDR3 is TGCGCCAGCAGCTTTGGTGGGAAAGAGACCCAGTACTTC. Amino acid sequence: CASSFGGKETQYF.

This clonotype was picked up a small number of times. V gene TRBV5-6 combines with J gene TRBJ2-2; no clear D gene. Trimming took off 2 bases at V and 0 bases at J, with 8 bases between the two ends. The CDR3 is made up of 15 amino acids. Germline assignment: CDR1 SGHDT and CDR2 YYEEEE. CDR3 residues: CASSLYASNTGELFF. In DNA form, the CDR3 reads TGTGCCAGCAGCTTATACGCCTCGAACACCGGGGAGCTGTTTTTT.

This clonotype was seen just once. The chain uses TRBV27 and TRBJ2-3; D is possibly TRBD1 (6 bases). Germline V gene lookup returns CDR1 MNHEY and CDR2 SMNVEV (reference sequence). This CDR3 region has 16 residues. V was shortened by 4 bases and J by 2 bases, with 16 bases between the two germline ends. Written as DNA, the CDR3 is TGTGCCAGCAGTTCTGGACAGTACTTCTTCACAGATACGCAGTATTTT. Translating gives CASSSGQYFFTDTQYF.

In this sample, this clonotype turned up many times. The chain has TRBV7-8 and TRBJ2-7, with 7 nucleotides matching TRBD1. The CDR3 length is 14 residues. The V and J ends lost 5 bases and 5 bases, in that order; junction bases with no gene match: 9. Germline values: CDR1 SGHVS, CDR2 FQNEAQ. The CDR3 coding sequence is TGTGCCAGCAGCCCAGACAGGGTTGTCCACGAGCAGTACTTC. This encodes CASSPDRVVHEQYF.

The rearrangement joins TRBV5-1 to TRBJ2-3; no definite D call. This CDR3 contains 14 residues. Germline loops: CDR1 SGHRS, CDR2 YFSETQ. V gave up 0 bases and J gave up 2 bases, with 7 bases separating them. In DNA form, the CDR3 reads TGCGCCAGCAGCTTGGAGCAGATCACAGATACGCAGTATTTT. Encoded protein: CASSLEQITDTQYF.

This clonotype has only a few counts. The rearrangement uses TRBV6-2 or TRBV6-3 and TRBJ2-7; D is unclear. Looked up from germline, CDR1 is MNHEY and CDR2 is SVGEGT. V gave up 0 bases and J gave up 7 bases, with 10 bases separating them. This CDR3 region has 13 residues. The CDR3 DNA sequence: TGTGCCAGCAGTTACTCGATCCGTGGGGAGCAGTACTTC. The encoded protein is CASSYSIRGEQYF.

In its sample, this clonotype was seen many times. The chain couples TRBV20-1 to TRBJ2-1; the D gene is possibly TRBD2 (5 bases). The CDR3 contains 19 residues. Germline V gene data show CDR1 as DFQATT and CDR2 as SNEGSKA (reference sequence). Trimming took 3 bases from V and 3 from J, leaving 27 bases between them. DNA of the CDR3: TGCAGTGCTAGCCTCGCCTTAGCGAGCTCGAACCAAGTCTACAATGAGCAGTTCTTC. Translated, it gives CSASLALASSNQVYNEQFF.

The chain is built from TRBV29-1 and TRBJ2-5; 9 bases fit TRBD1. CDR3 length: 14 residues. V dropped 7 bases and J dropped 4; count of bases not matched to a gene: 10. Germline CDR1 and CDR2: SQVTM and ANQGSEA. CDR3 coding DNA: TGCAGCGCCTCGGGACAGGGATGGAGAGAGACCCAGTACTTC. Its translation: CSASGQGWRETQYF.

This clonotype appeared a few times. The V and J genes are TRBV19 and TRBJ1-2, with 8 positions matching TRBD1. In germline, CDR1 is LNHDA, CDR2 SQIVND (reference sequence). J gave up 3 bases and V 10 bases, and 10 bases lay outside the gene matches. This CDR3 region has 14 residues. Written as DNA, the CDR3 is TGTGCCACCGAATCTGGACAGGGTTACTATGGCTACACCTTC. Amino acid sequence: CATESGQGYYGYTF.

This clonotype came up a few times. This rearrangement joins TRBV7-2 to TRBJ2-1; a possible D gene is TRBD2 (5 bases). This CDR3 contains 14 residues. The germline V gene has CDR1 SGHTA and CDR2 FQGNSA. Between the trimmed V and J ends, which lost 9 bases and 1 base, there was a span of 13 bases. In DNA, the CDR3 is TGTGCCAGTAAGTGGGAGATATCCTACAATGAGCAGTTCTTC. It specifies CASKWEISYNEQFF.

The chain links TRBV5-1 to TRBJ1-2; the D gene is possibly TRBD1 (5 bases). Germline V gene data show CDR1 as SGHRS and CDR2 as YFSETQ. Trimming took off 4 bases at V and 2 bases at J, with 15 bases between the two ends. This CDR3 is 15 amino acids long. CDR3 residues: CASSAEMTANYGYTF. CDR3 sequence (DNA): TGCGCCAGCAGCGCCGAGATGACAGCCAACTATGGCTACACCTTC.

This clonotype has only a few counts. The chain combines TRBV5-1 with TRBJ1-1; 8 bases align to TRBD1. The CDR3 extends over 11 amino acids. Per the germline V gene, CDR1 is SGHRS and CDR2 is YFSETQ. The V and J ends lost 6 bases and 11 bases, in that order; junction bases with no gene match: 6. The CDR3 here is CASTQGARAFF. The CDR3 DNA is TGCGCCAGCACTCAGGGGGCGCGTGCTTTCTTT.

CDR3 sequence: CASSLAIPGFYTF. The CDR3 region has the DNA TGTGCCAGCAGCTTGGCTATTCCGGGATTCTACACCTTC. The rearrangement joins TRBV5-6 to TRBJ1-2; D gene uncertain. Trimming removed 0 bases from V and 10 bases from J, with 13 bases in between. This CDR3 has 13 residues. Per germline, CDR1 SGHDT and CDR2 YYEEEE.

This clonotype has a handful of counts. The chain links TRBV12-3 or TRBV12-4 to TRBJ2-7; the match to TRBD2 covers 7 bases. V lost 4 bases and J lost 3; bases outside the gene matches: 6. This CDR3 comprises 14 residues. The CDR3 protein is CASSSEGGNYEQYF. The CDR3 DNA reads TGTGCCAGCAGTTCGGAGGGAGGGAACTACGAGCAGTACTTC.

This clonotype has only one observation. This chain connects TRBV11-2 to TRBJ2-3; D is unclear. This CDR3 contains 14 residues. With 0 bases removed from V and 4 bases from J, the gap between germline ends came to 8 bases. Per the germline V gene, CDR1 is SGHAT and CDR2 is FQNNGV. This CDR3 reads CASSLDRSPDTQYF. In DNA, the CDR3 is TGTGCCAGCAGCTTAGATAGATCCCCAGATACGCAGTATTTT.

This clonotype was detected ten times or more. This chain uses TRBV7-2 with TRBJ2-3; TRBD2 matches at 8 bases. Germline CDR1 and CDR2: SGHTA and FQGNSA. Unmatched junction bases numbered 5, after V lost 5 bases and J lost 4 bases. The CDR3 runs to 14 residues. The CDR3 sequence: CASSLGLAADTQYF. DNA of the CDR3: TGTGCCAGCAGCCTCGGACTAGCTGCAGATACGCAGTATTTT. Supplemented by reference TRBV7-2 and TRBJ2-3, the full variable domain reads GAGVSQSPSNKVTEKGKDVELRCDPISGHTALYWYRQSLGQGLEFLIYFQGNSAPDKSGLPSDRFSAERTGGSVSTLTIQRTQQEDSAVYLCASSLGLAADTQYFGPGTRLTVL.

The chain has TRBV18 and TRBJ2-3, with TRBD2 identical over 9 bases. V was clipped by 2 bases and J by 2 bases; unmatched bases: 8. CDR1 and CDR2 from the germline V gene are KGHSH and LQKENI. The CDR3 is 17 residues long. CDR3 residues: CASSPIPLAGHTDTQYF. The DNA of the CDR3 is TGTGCCAGCTCACCAATCCCCCTAGCGGGGCACACAGATACGCAGTATTTT.

V usage is TRBV10-3 and J usage is TRBJ2-1; 11 bases align to TRBD2. The germline gives CDR1 ENHRY, CDR2 SYGVKD. This CDR3 spans 13 amino acids. The V gene end was trimmed by 6 bases and the J gene end by 6 bases; junction bases not matched to a gene: 1. The CDR3 DNA follows: TGTGCCATCAGGACTAGCGGGACCAATGAGCAGTTCTTC. It translates to CAIRTSGTNEQFF.

This clonotype was found a few times. The V call is TRBV28, the J call TRBJ1-2, with D possibly TRBD1 on 5 matching bases. Germline loops: CDR1 MDHEN, CDR2 SYDVKM. V lost 5 bases and J 2 bases, leaving 18 bases between the germline ends. The CDR3 totals 16 residues. In DNA form, the CDR3 reads TGTGCCAGCAGTGAAAATCCCGGGACGGCGAACTATGGCTACACCTTC. Protein sequence: CASSENPGTANYGYTF.

This clonotype appeared a few times. The chain has TRBV7-2 and TRBJ2-7, with D tentatively TRBD1 (6 bases). The germline gives CDR1 SGHTA, CDR2 FQGNSA. V was pared by 6 bases and J by 2 bases, with 11 bases between. The CDR3 totals 13 residues. The CDR3 here is CASSSGTPYEQYF. DNA for the CDR3: TGTGCCAGCAGTTCCGGGACACCCTACGAGCAGTACTTC.

V is TRBV5-1 and J is TRBJ2-7; no clear D. The CDR3 consists of 13 residues. Trimming took 2 bases from V and 0 from J, leaving 6 bases between them. Germline V CDR1 and CDR2: SGHRS, YFSETQ. The CDR3 DNA sequence: TGCGCCAGCAGCTTTGAGAACTCCTACGAGCAGTACTTC. Residues: CASSFENSYEQYF.

The rearrangement joins TRBV6-5 to TRBJ2-4; the D gene is possibly TRBD2 (5 bases). Trimming stripped 4 bases from V and 9 bases from J, with 13 bases between. Germline CDR1 and CDR2: MNHEY and SVGAGI. The CDR3 covers 13 residues. CDR3 sequence reads: CASSFTTGSIQYF. The CDR3 bases are TGTGCCAGCAGTTTCACAACTGGGAGCATTCAGTACTTC.

The rearrangement links TRBV20-1 to TRBJ2-1, with unresolved D. CDR1 DFQATT and CDR2 SNEGSKA come from the germline V gene (reference sequence). Trimming shortened V by 2 bases and J by 4 bases, and 12 bases separated the two germline ends. The CDR3 has 14 residues. The CDR3, as DNA: TGCAGTGCTAGATGGCGAAGCGTATACAATGAGCAGTTCTTC. Translation: CSARWRSVYNEQFF.

The rearrangement links TRBV6-1 to TRBJ2-7; D possibly corresponds to TRBD2 (7 bases). Germline CDR1 and CDR2: MNHNS and SASEGT. This CDR3 is 14 amino acids long. Between the trimmed V and J ends, which lost 4 bases and 0 bases, there was a span of 10 bases. The CDR3 sequence is CASSGGGGSYEQYF. The CDR3 nucleotides are TGTGCCAGCAGTGGGGGAGGGGGCTCCTACGAGCAGTACTTC.

This clonotype was observed a handful of times. The CDR3 region has the DNA TGTGCCAGCAGCCCCTCATCCGGGGGCTCTGGGGCCAACGTCCTGACTTTC. As protein: CASSPSSGGSGANVLTF. The chain is built from TRBV9 and TRBJ2-6, with a tentative D call TRBD2 (6 bases). This CDR3 is 17 amino acids long. Germline CDR1 is SGDLS and CDR2 is YYNGEE. The V end lost 4 bases, the J end lost 0 bases, and 14 bases lay between the germline ends.

Turning to this clonotype: One end of the junction fails to match germline, which may point to a read error. The chain recombines TRBV5-1 with TRBJ2-3; D is unclear. From germline, CDR1 is SGHRS and CDR2 YFSETQ. The CDR3 has 14 residues. The CDR3 loop reads CGSNLGRGTDTQYF. The CDR3 DNA is TGCGGCAGCAACCTAGGGCGCGGTACAGATACGCAGTATTTT.

This chain uses TRBV27 with TRBJ2-7, with 12 positions matching TRBD2. CDR3 length equals 15 residues. V was pared by 7 bases and J by 6 bases, with 10 bases of the junction left unmatched. Germline values: CDR1 MNHEY, CDR2 SMNVEV (reference sequence). The CDR3 nucleotides are TGTGCCAGCACCCCCGGGATGACTAGCGGGAGCGAGCAGTACTTC. Amino acid sequence: CASTPGMTSGSEQYF.

This chain links TRBV5-1 with TRBJ1-4; D not resolved. Germline V gene lookup returns CDR1 SGHRS and CDR2 YFSETQ. The CDR3 consists of 14 residues. V was pared by 1 base and J by 2 bases, with 6 bases between. The CDR3: CASSLSGTNEKLFF. DNA for the CDR3: TGCGCCAGCAGCTTGAGCGGGACTAATGAAAAACTGTTTTTT.

This clonotype occurred a few times. The chain links TRBV7-9 to TRBJ1-1; TRBD1 is a possible D gene (5 bases). Germline V gene data show CDR1 as SEHNR and CDR2 as FQNEAQ (reference sequence). The CDR3 has 15 amino acids. The V end was cut by 2 bases, the J end by 3 bases, with 13 bases between. CDR3 amino acids: CASSLLPRGDTEAFF. DNA of the CDR3: TGTGCCAGCAGCTTACTACCACGGGGGGACACTGAAGCTTTCTTT.

In the case of this clonotype: This clone may be a read error of a much larger clone one base away. The chain joins TRBV29-1 to TRBJ1-1; D might be TRBD1 (5 bases). Trimming left V 7 bases short and J 1 base short, with 7 bases between. Per the germline V gene, CDR1 is SQVTM and CDR2 is ANQGSEA. The CDR3 sequence is 11 residues long. The CDR3, as DNA: TGCAGCGGCGGGGGGAACACTGAAGCTTTCTTT. Residues: CSGGGNTEAFF.